The table lists the clone carrying this T cell receptor (beta chain) with a few counts. Its target is unknown. The data originate from a study of CD8 T cells in ankylosing spondylitis. Germline-derived CDR1 and CDR2 are SGHTA and FQGTGA. The CDR3 consists of 14 residues. Trimming cost V 5 bases and J 6 bases; bases outside gene matches: 8. Study findings and constraints: According to the report, clones linked to the disease were significantly enriched in matched synovial fluid samples taken from ankylosing spondylitis patients. Earlier authors reported some of these motif variants in reactive arthritis synovial fluid and blood. A TCR beta motif of fewer than 10 highly homologous variants seemed to mark ankylosing spondylitis blood.

Libraries of TCR beta came from quantitative 5'-RACE with molecular barcodes. TCRdb recomputed calls from the 5' RACE reads with MiXCR, one row per CDR3 protein. This table has hundreds of thousands of distinct CDR3 sequences, about an eighth appearing once. This receptor was taken from a male donor with ankylosing spondylitis. The V and J genes are TRBV7-3 and TRBJ1-2; 8 nucleotides line up with TRBD1. The source material was blood, either unsorted or a sorted T cell fraction (not recorded which). The CDR3 sequence is CASSPTGGANGYTF. Here the CDR3 DNA reads TGTGCCAGCAGCCCTACAGGGGGGGCGAATGGCTACACCTTC.